This T cell receptor (beta chain) emerged from a study of blood T cell repertoires in COVID-19. Study-wide background: The United States, Italy and Spain were the sources of the acute and convalescent COVID-19 samples. The analysed material was cDNA or gDNA that came from T cells, B-cell-depleted T cells, or PBMCs.

V dropped 2 bases and J dropped 2 bases, with 9 bases sitting between them. This CDR3 comprises 14 residues. Germline CDR1 is WNHNN and CDR2 is SYGVQD (reference sequence). The method was immunoSEQ multiplex PCR; TCRdb's version includes in-frame clones alone and lacks a portion of them. The sample yields 70,000 or so clones, 76% seen once. While infection was still active, Seattle patients were enrolled and then followed longitudinally. The receptor comes from a man aged 60 to 69 with COVID-19, enrolled during active disease. What was sequenced was peripheral blood. V gene TRBV10-1 combines with J gene TRBJ2-5; D not certain. The CDR3 DNA reads TGCGCCAGCAGTGAGAGTCAGAATCAAGAGACCCAGTACTTC. This encodes CASSESQNQETQYF.